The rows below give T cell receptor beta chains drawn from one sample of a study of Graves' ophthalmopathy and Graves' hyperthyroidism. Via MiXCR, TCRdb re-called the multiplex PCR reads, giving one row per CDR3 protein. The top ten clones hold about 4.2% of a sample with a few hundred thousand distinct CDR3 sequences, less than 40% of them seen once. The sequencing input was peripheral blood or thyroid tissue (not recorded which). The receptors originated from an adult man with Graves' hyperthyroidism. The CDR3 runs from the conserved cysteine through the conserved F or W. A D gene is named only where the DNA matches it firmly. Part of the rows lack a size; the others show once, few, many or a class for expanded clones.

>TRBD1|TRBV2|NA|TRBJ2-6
CASSDGQGDYVLTF
TGTGCCAGCAGTGACGGACAGGGGGACTACGTCCTGACTTTC
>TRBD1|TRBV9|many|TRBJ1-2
CASSLGTGLNPNYGYTF
TGTGCCAGCAGCCTTGGGACAGGTCTTAATCCTAACTATGGCTACACCTTC
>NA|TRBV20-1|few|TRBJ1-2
CSADRPEEDGYTF
TGCAGTGCTGACCGGCCCGAAGAGGATGGCTACACCTTC
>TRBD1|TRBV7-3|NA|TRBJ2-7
CASSQVPGQGLLEQYF
TGCGCCAGCAGCCAGGTTCCTGGACAGGGGCTTCTCGAGCAGTACTTC
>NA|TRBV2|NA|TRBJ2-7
CASSESGAPFLGQYF
TGTGCCAGCAGTGAAAGTGGGGCCCCTTTCCTTGGGCAGTACTTC
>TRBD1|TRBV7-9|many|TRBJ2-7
CASSLAGQVEQYF
TGTGCCAGCAGCTTAGCGGGACAGGTCGAGCAGTACTTC
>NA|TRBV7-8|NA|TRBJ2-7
CASAEGGDDEQYF
TGTGCCAGCGCCGAGGGCGGGGACGACGAGCAGTACTTC
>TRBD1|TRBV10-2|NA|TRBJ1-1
CASRETGDLNTEAFF
TGCGCCAGCAGGGAAACAGGGGACCTGAACACTGAAGCTTTCTTT
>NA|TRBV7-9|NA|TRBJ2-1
CASSLVGNSGNEQFF
TGTGCCAGCAGCTTAGTAGGAAATAGCGGCAATGAGCAGTTCTTC
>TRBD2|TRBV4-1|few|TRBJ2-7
CASSQEALAGSREQYF
TGCGCCAGCAGCCAAGAGGCACTAGCGGGGTCGCGCGAGCAGTACTTC
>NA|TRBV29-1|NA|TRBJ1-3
CSVEGGPRNTIYF
TGCAGCGTTGAAGGGGGACCGAGGAACACCATATATTTT
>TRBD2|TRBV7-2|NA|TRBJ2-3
CASRLAGEIDTQYF
TGTGCCAGCAGATTAGCGGGAGAAATAGATACGCAGTATTTT
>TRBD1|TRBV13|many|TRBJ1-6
CASSLEQGAGSPLHF
TGTGCCAGCAGCTTAGAACAGGGGGCAGGTTCACCCCTCCACTTT
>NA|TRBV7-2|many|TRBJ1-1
CASSLDLMNTEAFF
TGTGCCAGCAGCTTAGACTTAATGAACACTGAAGCTTTCTTT
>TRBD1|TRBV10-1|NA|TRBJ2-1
CASMGQGSDEQFF
TGCGCCAGCATGGGACAGGGGAGTGATGAGCAGTTCTTC
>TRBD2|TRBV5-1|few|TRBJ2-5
CASPDGNRSWTSGRTGGETQYF
TGCGCCAGCCCCGACGGGAACAGGTCTTGGACTAGCGGGAGGACGGGGGGAGAGACCCAGTACTTC
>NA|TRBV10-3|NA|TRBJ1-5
CAISESGGSNQPQHF
TGTGCCATCAGTGAGTCGGGGGGTAGCAATCAGCCCCAGCATTTT
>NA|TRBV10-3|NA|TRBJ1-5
CAIRSQETQHF
TGTGCCATCAGGTCACAAGAGACCCAGCATTTT
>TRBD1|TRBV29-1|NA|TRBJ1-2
CSVERTGAAYGYTF
TGCAGCGTTGAAAGGACAGGAGCGGCCTATGGCTACACCTTC
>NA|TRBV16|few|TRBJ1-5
CASSNRGGNQPQHF
TGTGCCAGCAGCAACCGCGGGGGCAATCAGCCCCAGCATTTT
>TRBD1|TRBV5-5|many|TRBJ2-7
CASSGQGAIEQYF
TGTGCCAGCAGCGGACAGGGGGCAATCGAGCAGTACTTC
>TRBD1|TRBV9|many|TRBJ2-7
CASSARTGVTYEQYF
TGTGCCAGCAGCGCCAGGACAGGGGTTACCTACGAGCAGTACTTC
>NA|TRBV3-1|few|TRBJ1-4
CASSHSGNNEKLFF
TGTGCCAGCAGCCATTCGGGGAACAATGAAAAACTGTTTTTT
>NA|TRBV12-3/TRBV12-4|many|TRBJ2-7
CASSSSYRAHEQYF
TGTGCCAGCAGTTCTTCCTACCGGGCCCACGAGCAGTACTTC